This is a list of T cell receptor beta chains from one sample in a study of cytomegalovirus exposure and HLA in healthy donors. Sequencing was performed with immunoSEQ multiplex PCR; in TCRdb, only in-frame clones are kept and a portion is missing. The table includes about 100,000 clones, approximately 80% detected once. The specimen sequenced was PBMCs. The receptors stem from a woman aged 40 to 55 in good health and CMV-seronegative. The CDR3 runs from the conserved cysteine through the conserved F or W. The order of the fields is J gene, clone size, D gene, V gene, CDR3 DNA, CDR3 protein. The D gene is left open where the match is weak. For some rows the clone size is stated as once, few or many, or as a class when expanded; others skip it.

j_gene: TRBJ1-5; abundance: .; d_gene: TRBD1; v_gene: TRBV6-6; CDR3nt: TGTGCCAGCAGTTCCCGACAGGGTCTACAATCAGCCCAGCATTTT; CDR3aa: CASSSRQGLQSAQHF
j_gene: TRBJ1-2; abundance: .; d_gene: TRBD1; v_gene: TRBV13; CDR3nt: TGTGCCAGCAGCCAGACAGGGCTCTATGGCTACACCTTC; CDR3aa: CASSQTGLYGYTF
j_gene: TRBJ2-1; abundance: .; d_gene: .; v_gene: TRBV28; CDR3nt: TGTGCCAGCAGAGCACACGGGTCGAATGAGCAGTTCTTC; CDR3aa: CASRAHGSNEQFF
j_gene: TRBJ1-1; abundance: .; d_gene: .; v_gene: TRBV19; CDR3nt: TGTGCCAGTACCCCGATTCGAACAGGGCTCACTGAAGCTTTCTTT; CDR3aa: CASTPIRTGLTEAFF
j_gene: TRBJ2-5; abundance: .; d_gene: TRBD2; v_gene: TRBV7-6; CDR3nt: TGTGCCAGCAGCTTATCTGCGGGAGTAAAAGAGACCCAGTACTTC; CDR3aa: CASSLSAGVKETQYF
j_gene: TRBJ1-5; abundance: few; d_gene: .; v_gene: TRBV19; CDR3nt: TGTGCCAGTAGTATAGGTCAGGGGCGGAATCAGCCCCAGCATTTT; CDR3aa: CASSIGQGRNQPQHF
j_gene: TRBJ1-1; abundance: .; d_gene: .; v_gene: TRBV11-2; CDR3nt: TGTGCCAGCAGCTCTTCCGCCAGGGGACGACTGGACACTGAAGCTTTCTTT; CDR3aa: CASSSSARGRLDTEAFF
j_gene: TRBJ2-1; abundance: few; d_gene: TRBD2; v_gene: TRBV12-5; CDR3nt: TGTGCTAGTGGTTTGGTACTTTTCGGGCAGGGCCGGGGTAGCGGGAGCAGGAATGAGCAGTTCTTC; CDR3aa: CASGLVLFGQGRGSGSRNEQFF
j_gene: TRBJ2-5; abundance: .; d_gene: .; v_gene: TRBV7-6; CDR3nt: TGTGCCAGCAGCCCGGGGAGGGAGACCCAGTACTTC; CDR3aa: CASSPGRETQYF
j_gene: TRBJ1-2; abundance: once; d_gene: .; v_gene: TRBV27; CDR3nt: TGTGCCAGCAGTTCCGGGATCCGCAGGGGAAACTATGGCTACACCTTC; CDR3aa: CASSSGIRRGNYGYTF
j_gene: TRBJ2-7; abundance: .; d_gene: .; v_gene: TRBV28; CDR3nt: TGTGCCAGCAGTCAACAGGGAAATAATGGGTACGAGCAGTACTTC; CDR3aa: CASSQQGNNGYEQYF
j_gene: TRBJ2-5; abundance: once; d_gene: .; v_gene: TRBV4-3; CDR3nt: TGCGCCAGCAGCCAAGATGTTTCGGAGACCCAGTACTTC; CDR3aa: CASSQDVSETQYF
j_gene: TRBJ2-2; abundance: .; d_gene: .; v_gene: TRBV29-1; CDR3nt: TGCAGCGTTGGACTCAACACCGGGGAGCTGTTTTTT; CDR3aa: CSVGLNTGELFF
j_gene: TRBJ1-1; abundance: .; d_gene: .; v_gene: TRBV29-1; CDR3nt: TGCAGCGTTGAAGTGATGACCAGGGCCGAAGCTTTCTTT; CDR3aa: CSVEVMTRAEAFF
j_gene: TRBJ2-3; abundance: .; d_gene: .; v_gene: TRBV18; CDR3nt: TGTGCCAGCTCACCACCAGCTGGGGCGAATACGCAGTATTTT; CDR3aa: CASSPPAGANTQYF
j_gene: TRBJ2-7; abundance: .; d_gene: TRBD1; v_gene: TRBV27; CDR3nt: TGTGCCAGCCGAACAGGGGGCTCCTACGAGCAGTACTTC; CDR3aa: CASRTGGSYEQYF
j_gene: TRBJ1-5; abundance: .; d_gene: TRBD1; v_gene: TRBV5-8; CDR3nt: TGTGCCAGCAGCTTGTTTTTAGGACAGGGGAAGCAGCCCCAGCATTTT; CDR3aa: CASSLFLGQGKQPQHF
j_gene: TRBJ2-3; abundance: few; d_gene: TRBD2; v_gene: TRBV7-2; CDR3nt: TGTGCCAGCAGCTTAGCTTTTGCGGGAGGAGCCACGCAGTATTTT; CDR3aa: CASSLAFAGGATQYF
j_gene: TRBJ2-1; abundance: .; d_gene: TRBD2; v_gene: TRBV7-2; CDR3nt: TGTGCCAGCAGCCCAGGACTAGCGTACAATGAGCAGTTCTTC; CDR3aa: CASSPGLAYNEQFF
j_gene: TRBJ1-3; abundance: few; d_gene: .; v_gene: TRBV9; CDR3nt: TGTGCCAGCACGTCGGGTCTCTCTGGAAACACCATATATTTT; CDR3aa: CASTSGLSGNTIYF
j_gene: TRBJ2-2; abundance: .; d_gene: .; v_gene: TRBV28; CDR3nt: TGTGCCAGCAGTTTTCTTGGGGGCGCGAACGGGGAGCTGTTTTTT; CDR3aa: CASSFLGGANGELFF
j_gene: TRBJ1-1; abundance: .; d_gene: .; v_gene: TRBV7-3; CDR3nt: TGTGCCAGCAGCTTAAATCTGGGCATGAACACTGAAGCTTTCTTT; CDR3aa: CASSLNLGMNTEAFF
j_gene: TRBJ1-1; abundance: .; d_gene: .; v_gene: TRBV28; CDR3nt: TGTGCCAGCAGTTTCAGAGGTTACACTGAAGCTTTCTTT; CDR3aa: CASSFRGYTEAFF
j_gene: TRBJ1-1; abundance: .; d_gene: TRBD1; v_gene: TRBV6-6; CDR3nt: TGTGCCAGCAGCCTCAGGGGGGACACTGAAGCTTTCTTT; CDR3aa: CASSLRGDTEAFF
j_gene: TRBJ2-7; abundance: .; d_gene: .; v_gene: TRBV4-3; CDR3nt: TGCGCCAGCAGCCAAGAGTGGGCGGGGTTCTACGAGCAGTACTTC; CDR3aa: CASSQEWAGFYEQYF
j_gene: TRBJ1-1; abundance: .; d_gene: .; v_gene: TRBV27; CDR3nt: TGTGCCAGCAGCAAGCGACAGTTAATGAACACTGAAGCTTTCTTT; CDR3aa: CASSKRQLMNTEAFF
j_gene: TRBJ1-2; abundance: .; d_gene: TRBD1; v_gene: TRBV5-6; CDR3nt: TGTGCCAGCAGCCCCGGACAGGTCTATGGCTACACCTTC; CDR3aa: CASSPGQVYGYTF
j_gene: TRBJ1-2; abundance: once; d_gene: .; v_gene: TRBV19; CDR3nt: TGTGCCAGTACTATGGGGCGCCTCTATGGCTACACCTTC; CDR3aa: CASTMGRLYGYTF
j_gene: TRBJ2-5; abundance: .; d_gene: TRBD2; v_gene: TRBV7-7; CDR3nt: TGTGCTAGCAGCTCTGGAGGACTAGCGGGAGGTATAGAAGAGACCCAGTACTTC; CDR3aa: CASSSGGLAGGIEETQYF
j_gene: TRBJ1-4; abundance: .; d_gene: .; v_gene: TRBV2; CDR3nt: TGTGCCAGCAGTGCGGGTGGGGCTGTTAATGAAAAACTGTTTTTT; CDR3aa: CASSAGGAVNEKLFF
j_gene: TRBJ2-3; abundance: .; d_gene: .; v_gene: TRBV2; CDR3nt: TGTGCCAGCAGTGACGGGGGTTTTTATGGCACAGATACGCAGTATTTT; CDR3aa: CASSDGGFYGTDTQYF
j_gene: TRBJ2-7; abundance: .; d_gene: TRBD1; v_gene: TRBV2; CDR3nt: TGTGCCAGCAGTGAAGGGCCGACAGGGGCGGCCTACGAGCAGTACTTC; CDR3aa: CASSEGPTGAAYEQYF
j_gene: TRBJ1-1; abundance: .; d_gene: .; v_gene: TRBV28; CDR3nt: TGTGCCAGCACCCTCGGGGGGTCAGGGTTGAACACTGAAGCTTTCTTT; CDR3aa: CASTLGGSGLNTEAFF
j_gene: TRBJ1-3; abundance: .; d_gene: TRBD1; v_gene: TRBV5-4; CDR3nt: TGTGCCAGCAGCTTGGGACAGGGCGTCTCCTCTGGAAACACCATATATTTT; CDR3aa: CASSLGQGVSSGNTIYF
j_gene: TRBJ1-1; abundance: few; d_gene: TRBD1; v_gene: TRBV6-5; CDR3nt: TGTGCCAGCAGTTACGAGTTAGGGGGCGCGGACACTGAAGCTTTCTTT; CDR3aa: CASSYELGGADTEAFF
j_gene: TRBJ2-7; abundance: .; d_gene: .; v_gene: TRBV20-1; CDR3nt: TGCAGTGCTCTAGAATGGGACTTGCAGTACTTC; CDR3aa: CSALEWDLQYF
j_gene: TRBJ2-7; abundance: .; d_gene: .; v_gene: TRBV10-3; CDR3nt: TGTGCCATCAGTGAGTCGATGGACATCGCCTACGAGCAGTACTTC; CDR3aa: CAISESMDIAYEQYF
j_gene: TRBJ2-1; abundance: .; d_gene: .; v_gene: TRBV7-9; CDR3nt: TGTTCCAGCAGTCAGGACAATGAGCAGTTCTTC; CDR3aa: CSSSQDNEQFF
j_gene: TRBJ2-6; abundance: .; d_gene: TRBD1; v_gene: TRBV6-4; CDR3nt: TGTGCCAGCAGCAAACTAACAGGGGACTCTGGGGCCAACGTCCTGACTTTC; CDR3aa: CASSKLTGDSGANVLTF
j_gene: TRBJ1-1; abundance: .; d_gene: .; v_gene: TRBV7-8; CDR3nt: TGTGCCAGCAGCGAGGGAGTCCCTGAAGCTTTCTTT; CDR3aa: CASSEGVPEAFF
j_gene: TRBJ2-7; abundance: .; d_gene: TRBD2; v_gene: TRBV27; CDR3nt: TGTGCCAGCAGTCGCCGACTAGCGGGAGGCCCTCAGGAGCAGTACTTC; CDR3aa: CASSRRLAGGPQEQYF
j_gene: TRBJ2-3; abundance: .; d_gene: .; v_gene: TRBV5-1; CDR3nt: TGCGCCAGCAGCTTGGGCGGGAAAATCACAGATACGCAGTATTTT; CDR3aa: CASSLGGKITDTQYF
j_gene: TRBJ2-3; abundance: .; d_gene: TRBD2; v_gene: TRBV7-7; CDR3nt: TGTGCTAGCAGTCTAGGGACTAACCCTAGCACAGATACGCAGTATTTT; CDR3aa: CASSLGTNPSTDTQYF
j_gene: TRBJ2-7; abundance: .; d_gene: .; v_gene: TRBV7-2; CDR3nt: TGTGCCAGCAGCTTAGGTGGGGGGACGCGTCTCCTTAAGGCCGACTTC; CDR3aa: CASSLGGGTRLLKADF
j_gene: TRBJ1-4; abundance: .; d_gene: .; v_gene: TRBV5-4; CDR3nt: TGTGCCAGCAGCTTAGGGGGTCCTCCCCCACAAGATAATGAAAAACTGTTTTTT; CDR3aa: CASSLGGPPPQDNEKLFF
j_gene: TRBJ2-4; abundance: .; d_gene: TRBD1; v_gene: TRBV18; CDR3nt: TGTGCCAGCTCACAGGGACAGGGGGCGGTTAACATTCAGTACTTC; CDR3aa: CASSQGQGAVNIQYF
j_gene: TRBJ1-5; abundance: .; d_gene: .; v_gene: TRBV21-1; CDR3nt: TGTGCCAGCAGCAAAGTAGAGGGACAAGGTCTTGGGAATCAGCCCCAGCATTTT; CDR3aa: CASSKVEGQGLGNQPQHF
j_gene: TRBJ1-1; abundance: .; d_gene: .; v_gene: TRBV18; CDR3nt: TGTGCCAGCTCAGCGGAATACAGGTTTGCTGAAGCTTTCTTT; CDR3aa: CASSAEYRFAEAFF
j_gene: TRBJ1-1; abundance: .; d_gene: .; v_gene: TRBV27; CDR3nt: TGTGCCAGCAGTTTATTGGCGGGGAACACTGAAGCTTTCTTT; CDR3aa: CASSLLAGNTEAFF
j_gene: TRBJ2-7; abundance: .; d_gene: TRBD2; v_gene: TRBV4-1; CDR3nt: TGCGCCAGCAGCCCGATTGGCGGCGGGGGCTCCTACGAGCAGTACTTC; CDR3aa: CASSPIGGGGSYEQYF
j_gene: TRBJ2-7; abundance: .; d_gene: .; v_gene: TRBV19; CDR3nt: TGTGCCAGTAGTTGGGACATACGGCCCACCTACGAGCAGTACTTC; CDR3aa: CASSWDIRPTYEQYF
j_gene: TRBJ1-3; abundance: once; d_gene: TRBD1; v_gene: TRBV28; CDR3nt: TGTGCCAGCAGTGATTACACAGGGGACAACACCATATATTTT; CDR3aa: CASSDYTGDNTIYF
j_gene: TRBJ2-3; abundance: .; d_gene: .; v_gene: TRBV28; CDR3nt: TGTGCCAGCAGTCCAGATAACACAGATACGCAGTATTTT; CDR3aa: CASSPDNTDTQYF
j_gene: TRBJ1-5; abundance: .; d_gene: .; v_gene: TRBV6-6; CDR3nt: TGTGCCACGGGAACGAGTCAGCCCCAGCATTTT; CDR3aa: CATGTSQPQHF
j_gene: TRBJ1-2; abundance: few; d_gene: .; v_gene: TRBV28; CDR3nt: TGTGCCAGCAGTTTGTTCCTAAACTATGGCTACACCTTC; CDR3aa: CASSLFLNYGYTF
j_gene: TRBJ2-2; abundance: .; d_gene: .; v_gene: TRBV14; CDR3nt: TGTGCCAGCAGCCAAGAAGGTCGGGACAGTTACCCCAGGAGGGCCGGGGAGCTGTTTTTT; CDR3aa: CASSQEGRDSYPRRAGELFF
j_gene: TRBJ2-2; abundance: once; d_gene: TRBD1; v_gene: TRBV27; CDR3nt: TGTGCCAGCAGTGAGGCAGGGGGCTTCACCGGGGAGCTGTTTTTT; CDR3aa: CASSEAGGFTGELFF
j_gene: TRBJ2-3; abundance: .; d_gene: TRBD2; v_gene: TRBV5-5; CDR3nt: TGTGCCAGCAGCTTGGGGGAGGGTCTGACAGATACGCAGTATTTT; CDR3aa: CASSLGEGLTDTQYF
j_gene: TRBJ2-1; abundance: .; d_gene: TRBD1; v_gene: TRBV18; CDR3nt: TGTGCCAGCTCACCGCCCGGGACAGGGTACAATGAGCAGTTCTTC; CDR3aa: CASSPPGTGYNEQFF
j_gene: TRBJ1-6; abundance: .; d_gene: TRBD1; v_gene: TRBV28; CDR3nt: TGTGCCAGCACTCCACAGGGGGCGTTCAATTCACCCCTCCACTTT; CDR3aa: CASTPQGAFNSPLHF